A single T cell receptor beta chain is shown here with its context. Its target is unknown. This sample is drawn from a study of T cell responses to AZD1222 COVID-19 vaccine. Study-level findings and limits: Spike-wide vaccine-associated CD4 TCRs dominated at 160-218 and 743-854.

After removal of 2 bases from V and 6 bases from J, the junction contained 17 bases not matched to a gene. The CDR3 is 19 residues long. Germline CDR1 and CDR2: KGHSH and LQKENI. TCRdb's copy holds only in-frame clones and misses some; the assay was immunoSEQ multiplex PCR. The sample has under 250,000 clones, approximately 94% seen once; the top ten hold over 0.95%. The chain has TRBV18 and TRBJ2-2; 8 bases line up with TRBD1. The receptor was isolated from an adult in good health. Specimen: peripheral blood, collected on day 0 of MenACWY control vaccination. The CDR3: CASSPIPFGPGGAAGELFF. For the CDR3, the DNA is TGTGCCAGCTCACCAATCCCTTTTGGGCCAGGGGGCGCCGCCGGGGAGCTGTTTTTT.